This T cell receptor (beta chain) is drawn from a study of tumor-infiltrating lymphocytes in primary liver carcinoma (TCRdb year 2017). Some background on the complete study: Of the five patients, three men and two women aged 30 to 69 years, four had hepatocellular carcinoma and one had combined HCC and intrahepatic cholangiocarcinoma. Repertoires from technical replicates were highly reproducible, with mean shared-clone rates roughly 0.89 and correlation coefficients above 0.98. TCRbeta repertoire sequencing covered roughly 35 specimens from 5 patients: roughly 25 tumor regions, 5 adjacent noncancerous liver tissues and 5 peripheral blood samples. Each sample produced roughly 3.65 to 8 million productive TCRbeta reads, and read depth showed no significant difference between tissue types. Agilent mRNA microarray profiling was performed on the approximately 26 tumor region samples to relate TCRbeta repertoire diversity to the local molecular phenotype. Across five regions of each liver tumor, along with adjacent normal tissue and blood, the study brought together TCRbeta repertoire sequencing, expression microarrays and whole-exome sequencing. The tumors of the five patients were staged as T1-T3 N0M0, with maximum diameters ranging from about 4 to 10 cm.

This clonotype was seen only once. There is no known antigen for this receptor. A read error is likely, as this CDR3 ends without the conserved phenylalanine or tryptophan. Starting from 500 to 600 ng total RNA, TCRbeta-specific cDNA was produced by reverse transcription with a constant-region primer and ProtoScript II reverse transcriptase. Construction of the TCRbeta libraries relied on three nested rounds of multiplex PCR, following a slightly modified ARM-PCR procedure. Each of the first two PCR rounds ran for 9 to 10 cycles using multiplex TRBV1-TRBV30 forward primers together with a Cbeta reverse primer. A final 25-cycle PCR with Deep VentR polymerase added sample barcodes and Illumina adapters. Amplicons of 200-500 bp were gel-purified with a QIAquick gel extraction kit before sequencing. An Illumina HiSeq 2500 was used to sequence the TCRbeta amplicons with 250-bp paired-end reads. Per the authors' processing: Trimmomatic v0.33 was used to quality-trim the reads, and FLASH v1.2.11 was used to merge paired reads so that full CDR3 sequences could be recovered. V, D and J germline segments were assigned to the rearranged TCRbeta sequences by MiGEC v1.2.1b. VDJtools v1.0.0 computed clonotype statistics and Shannon-Wiener diversity indices. Except for diversity analysis, only each sample's 250 most abundant clonotypes were used in subsequent analyses to reduce sampling bias. Clones were called with MiXCR by TCRdb after fastp trimmed the public reads at Q25, and only in-frame beta chains were retained. Here each entry gathers all rows of one CDR3 protein and keeps the most common genes and DNA. In this record, the V and J calls reflect TCRdb's handling and not the investigators' own analysis. A total of 75,000 or so distinct CDR3 sequences appear in this sample, about 72% of them only once. The ten biggest clones cover 28% of the sample.

Without any cell sorting, total RNA and DNA were co-extracted from about 21-30 mg of bulk tissue using the AllPrep DNA/RNA mini kit. Surgical resection was performed in China between late 2015 and early 2016 on several patients with histopathologically diagnosed primary liver carcinoma. At the time of sampling, the patients had chronic HBV infection and had not received any treatment. Each tumor was sampled at five spatially separated regions: the tumor centre plus the superior, inferior, left-lateral and right-lateral poles. More than 80% viable tumor cells were found by histology in every tumor sample. Fresh tumor and adjacent tissue pieces were bisected; one half was stored in RNAlater at -80°C, the other sent for histology. Sequences SGHVS (CDR1) and FQNEAQ (CDR2) are obtained from the germline V gene. The CDR3 spans 16 residues, counting both ends. Left in the record is the CDR3 DNA by itself, 48 bases read in frame from the first base. The trim is 2 bases for V and 5 bases for J, with a gap of 18 bases between the germline ends.

The paper as a whole reports these results and caveats: The top 250 clones accounted for a significantly greater share of the repertoire in tumors than in blood (p = 0.039). Repertoire overlap was found to be higher between tumor regions (mean around 35%) than between tumor-adjacent (about 17%) or tumor-blood (around 15%) pairs, consistent with antigen-driven expansion. Only about 8-24% of top clones were found in all five regions of a tumor, suggesting spatial heterogeneity of tumor-infiltrating T cells. The study included only four or five patients, and the authors note findings should be validated in a larger study. Comparison of CD4+ and CD8+ T cell repertoires was precluded by the use of bulk unsorted samples. Because sequencing covered only the TCR beta chain and unpaired alpha chains were not captured, true repertoire diversity is likely underestimated.

This receptor was taken from a man in his forties with primary liver carcinoma and hepatitis B virus infection. The chain uses TRBV7-8 and TRBJ1-1; the best D guess is TRBD1, with 6 bases matching. The sequencing sample was made of liver tumor tissue from sampling region 4. According to the study, the label for this sample's cell subset or site signals: tumor region T4, right-lateral pole. This receptor carries the CDR3 CASSLLAGARETEAFL. The base sequence is TGTGCCAGCAGCTTACTCGCGGGGGCAAGGGAAACTGAAGCTTTCCTT.